Presented here are 2 T cell receptor beta chains from one specimen sequenced in a study of identifying expanded T cells in peripheral blood. The repertoire was sequenced with immunoSEQ multiplex PCR; TCRdb's copy has only in-frame clones and lacks some. Of approximately 85,000 clones listed, around 90% are singletons. Sequencing input: blood. Receptor source: a person between 18 and 69 years old in good health.

V usage is TRBV9 and J usage is TRBJ1-1; no reliable D call. CDR1 and CDR2 from the germline V gene are SGDLS and YYNGEE. The CDR3 runs to 13 residues. The ends were cut back, 0 bases at V and 1 base at J, with 4 bases in the middle. CDR3 amino acids: CASSVEPNTEAFF. CDR3 DNA: TGTGCCAGCAGCGTAGAACCGAACACTGAAGCTTTCTTT.

This chain connects TRBV4-1 to TRBJ2-7; D is uncertain. Germline V gene sequence: CDR1 MGHRA, CDR2 YSYEKL. V dropped 0 bases and J dropped 0 bases, with 9 bases sitting between them. The CDR3 runs to 15 residues. CDR3 sequence reads: CASSQDLGSSYEQYF. CDR3 bases: TGCGCCAGCAGCCAAGATTTAGGTAGCTCCTACGAGCAGTACTTC.